A single sample is the source of the 10 T cell receptor beta chains below, sequenced in a study of beta chain features in type 1 diabetes. The authors reverse transcribed all of the isolated RNA, so sequencing captured expressed TCRB transcripts. Generated by immunoSEQ multiplex PCR, the TCRdb table keeps only in-frame clones and is missing some. The sample lists approximately 160,000 clones, 9% to 10% occurring once. The source material was central memory CD4+ T cells from blood. These receptor sequences come from a woman aged 18-29 years in good health.

The chain is built from TRBV30 and TRBJ1-1; 10 bases fit TRBD1. The CDR3 spans 16 residues. J lost 2 bases, V lost 4 bases, and 10 bases had no gene match. The germline gives CDR1 GTSNPN, CDR2 SVGIG (reference sequence). CDR3 loop: CAWIDRGLYVNTEAFF. CDR3 DNA sequence: TGTGCCTGGATAGACAGGGGGCTCTACGTTAACACTGAAGCTTTCTTT.

The table lists this clone with a few counts. The chain joins TRBV12-5 to TRBJ2-3; TRBD2 matches 10 bases. J lost 6 bases, V lost 5 bases, and 5 bases had no gene match. CDR1 and CDR2 (germline): LGHNT, FRNRAP. The CDR3 consists of 14 residues. CDR3 coding DNA: TGTGCTAGTGGTCCTGGACTAGCGGAGGATACGCAGTATTTT. As protein: CASGPGLAEDTQYF.

The chain uses TRBV4-2 and TRBJ1-2; 8 positions agree with TRBD1. V trimming: 4 bases; J trimming: 8 bases; junction bases outside the gene matches: 9. There are 14 residues in the CDR3. Per germline, CDR1 LGHNA and CDR2 YNFKEQ. The CDR3 loop reads CASSPAGGGEGYTF. CDR3 nucleotides: TGTGCCAGCAGCCCGGCAGGGGGCGGCGAAGGCTACACCTTC.

The V gene is TRBV5-1, the J gene TRBJ2-2; TRBD1 matches 7 bases. The CDR3 is 15 amino acids. With 6 bases clipped from V and 2 bases from J, the junction kept 7 bases outside the gene matches. Germline assignment: CDR1 SGHRS and CDR2 YFSETQ. CDR3: CASTPGTANTGELFF. CDR3 in DNA: TGCGCCAGCACGCCTGGGACAGCTAACACCGGGGAGCTGTTTTTT.

Comments on this clone: Germline is not matched at one junction end, which may reflect a read error. The rearrangement joins TRBV7-7 to TRBJ2-1, with 10 bases lining up with TRBD2. In germline, CDR1 is SSHAT, CDR2 FNYEAQ (reference sequence). This CDR3 is built from 15 residues. The chain's CDR3 is CASSPQPTSGNEQFF. The DNA for the CDR3 is TGTGCTAGCAGCCCCCAGCCGACTAGCGGGAATGAGCAGTTCTTC.

This rearrangement joins TRBV30 to TRBJ1-1; a possible D gene is TRBD1 (6 bases). Germline V gene sequence: CDR1 GTSNPN, CDR2 SVGIG (reference sequence). This CDR3 is built from 12 residues. V was cut by 4 bases and J by 6 bases, with 12 bases left in between. The CDR3 is CAWTRGGPEAFF. CDR3 nucleotide sequence: TGTGCCTGGACCAGGGGAGGGCCTGAAGCTTTCTTT.

This clone has just a few counts. V usage is TRBV9 and J usage is TRBJ1-5; D unclear. This CDR3 has 15 amino acids. The V gene's germline CDR1 is SGDLS and CDR2 YYNGEE. V was trimmed by 4 bases and J by 0 bases, leaving 11 bases between them. Here the CDR3 DNA reads TGTGCCAGCAGCCCCTTTTCGAGTAGCAATCAGCCCCAGCATTTT. Residues: CASSPFSSSNQPQHF.

Notes on this clone: A read error may produce the germline difference seen at one junction end. The chain joins TRBV5-4 to TRBJ2-6; TRBD2 is a possible D gene (6 bases). Germline assignment: CDR1 SGHNT and CDR2 YYREEE (reference sequence). The CDR3 runs to 19 residues. The CDR3, as DNA: TGTGCCAGCAGTTTGGGTGGGGCAGCGGGTATTGGGGGGGCCAACGTCCTGACTTTC. Its translation is CASSLGGAAGIGGANVLTF.

Worth noting for this clone: Relative to the germline gene, one junction end is altered; a read error may explain this. The V and J genes are TRBV5-1 and TRBJ2-1; D is undetermined. CDR3 length: 14 residues. In germline, CDR1 is SGHRS, CDR2 YFSETQ. CDR3 sequence: CASRQVSSYNKQFF. In nucleotides, the CDR3 is TGCGCCAGCAGACAAGTTAGCTCCTACAATAAGCAGTTCTTC.

This clone was counted between two and nine times. The chain combines TRBV27 with TRBJ2-1; D unresolved. Looked up from germline, CDR1 is MNHEY and CDR2 is SMNVEV (reference sequence). The V and J ends lost 2 bases and 7 bases respectively, with 18 bases between them. The CDR3 spans 16 residues. The CDR3, as DNA: TGTGCCAGCAGTTTACTCGGCAATGCCCCGCGGAATGAGCAGTTCTTC. Amino acid sequence: CASSLLGNAPRNEQFF.